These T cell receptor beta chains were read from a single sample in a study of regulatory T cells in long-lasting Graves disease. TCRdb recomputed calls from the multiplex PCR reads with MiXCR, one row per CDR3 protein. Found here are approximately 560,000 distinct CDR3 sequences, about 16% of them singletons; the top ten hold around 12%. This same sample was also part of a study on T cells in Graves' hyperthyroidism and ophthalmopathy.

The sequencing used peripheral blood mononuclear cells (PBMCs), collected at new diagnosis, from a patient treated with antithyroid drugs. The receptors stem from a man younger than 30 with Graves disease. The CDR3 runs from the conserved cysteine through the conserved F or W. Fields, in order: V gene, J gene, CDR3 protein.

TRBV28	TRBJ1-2	CASSLSAGASYGYTF
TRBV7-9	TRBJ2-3	CASSLARGTTDTQYF
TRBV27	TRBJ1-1	CASSLPPGLNTEAFF
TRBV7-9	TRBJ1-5	CASSTTGLNQPQHF
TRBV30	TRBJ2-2	CAWSVRLSGELFF
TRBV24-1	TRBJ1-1	CATSDPPGVNTEAFF
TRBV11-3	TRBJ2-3	CASSGRTEADTQYF
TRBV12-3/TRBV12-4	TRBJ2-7	CASSLRLASLYEQYF
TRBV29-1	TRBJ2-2	CSVARETGELFF
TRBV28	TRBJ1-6	CASSFYETANSPLHF
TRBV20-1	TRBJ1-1	CSARMDLGAFF
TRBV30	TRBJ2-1	CAWSEGRYSYNEQFF
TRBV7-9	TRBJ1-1	CASSLGQIPTEAFF